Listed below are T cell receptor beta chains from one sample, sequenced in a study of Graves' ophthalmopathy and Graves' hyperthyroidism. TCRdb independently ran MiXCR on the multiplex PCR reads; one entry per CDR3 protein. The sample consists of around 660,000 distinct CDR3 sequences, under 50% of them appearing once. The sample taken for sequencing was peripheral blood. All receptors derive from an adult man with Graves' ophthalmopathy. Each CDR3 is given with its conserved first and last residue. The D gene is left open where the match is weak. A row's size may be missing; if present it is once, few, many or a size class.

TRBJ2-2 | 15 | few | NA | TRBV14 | TGTGCCAGCAGGGGGTCCTGGTCGAACACCGGGGAGCTGTTTTTT | CASRGSWSNTGELFF
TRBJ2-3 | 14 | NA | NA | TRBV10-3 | TGTGCCATCAGTTCTGTGGGTAGCACAGATACGCAGTATTTT | CAISSVGSTDTQYF
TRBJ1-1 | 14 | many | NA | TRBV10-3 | TGTGCCATCAGTGGAAAGGGGATGGACACTGAAGCTTTCTTT | CAISGKGMDTEAFF
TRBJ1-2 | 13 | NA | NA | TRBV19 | TGTGCCTGGATCCGCGGGGTCGGCTATGGCTACACCTTC | CAWIRGVGYGYTF
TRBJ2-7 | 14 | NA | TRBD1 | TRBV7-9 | TGTGCCAGCAGTACGGACAGGGGCTCCTACGAGCAGTACTTC | CASSTDRGSYEQYF
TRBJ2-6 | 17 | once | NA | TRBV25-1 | TGTGCCAGCAGTGCTCCAGGACACCGCTCTGGGGCCAACGTCCTGACTTTC | CASSAPGHRSGANVLTF
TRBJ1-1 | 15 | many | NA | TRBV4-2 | TGTGCCAGCAGCGCTCAAGAGGGGACGAACACTGAAGCTTTCTTT | CASSAQEGTNTEAFF
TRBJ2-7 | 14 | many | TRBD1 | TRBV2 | TGTGCCAGCAGCGAGGGACAGGAGGCCCACGAGCAGTACTTC | CASSEGQEAHEQYF
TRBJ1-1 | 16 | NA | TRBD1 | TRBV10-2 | TGCGCCAGCAAGGAAGGGACAGGGATGACGGACACTGAAGCTTTCTTT | CASKEGTGMTDTEAFF
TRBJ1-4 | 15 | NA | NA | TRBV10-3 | TGTGCCAGCAGCCCCGACTGGGGAGGAAATGAAAAACTGTTTTTT | CASSPDWGGNEKLFF
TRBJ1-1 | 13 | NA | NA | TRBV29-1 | TGCAGCGTTGTGGTGGGGGTGAGCACTGAAGCTTTCTTT | CSVVVGVSTEAFF
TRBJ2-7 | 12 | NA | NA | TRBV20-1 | TGCAGTGCTAGAGAGCAAGAGTACGAGCAGTACTTC | CSAREQEYEQYF
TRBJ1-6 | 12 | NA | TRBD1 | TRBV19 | TGTGCCGGAGGGACAGGGGGCTCACCCCTCCACTTT | CAGGTGGSPLHF
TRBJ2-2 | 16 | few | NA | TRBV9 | TGTGCCAGCAGCCCTCAGATTAGCCAGAACACCGGGGAGCTGTTTTTT | CASSPQISQNTGELFF
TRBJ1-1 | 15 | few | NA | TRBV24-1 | TGTGCCACCAGGCTACCCGGGGGACCCGACACTGAAGCTTTCTTT | CATRLPGGPDTEAFF
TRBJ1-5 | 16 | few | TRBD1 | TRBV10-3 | TGTGCCAGCAGCTCTACCCGGGACAGCCTCAATCAGCCCCAGCATTTT | CASSSTRDSLNQPQHF
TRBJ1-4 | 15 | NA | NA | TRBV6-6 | TGTGCCAGCAGTTGGGGCGATGGGACTAATGAAAAACTGTTTTTT | CASSWGDGTNEKLFF
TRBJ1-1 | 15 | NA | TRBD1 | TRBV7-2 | TGTGCCAGCAGCTTTGGGACAGGGTACAACACTGAAGCTTTCTTT | CASSFGTGYNTEAFF
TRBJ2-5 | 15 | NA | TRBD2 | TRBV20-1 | TGCAGTGCTAGAGGGACTAGCACCCATGGTCAGACCCAGTACTTC | CSARGTSTHGQTQYF
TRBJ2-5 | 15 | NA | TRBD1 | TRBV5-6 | TGTGCCAGCAGCTTGGGGTCAGGGGGCACGGAGACCCAGTACTTC | CASSLGSGGTETQYF
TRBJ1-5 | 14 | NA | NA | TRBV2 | TGTACCAGCAGAGCGTGGATCGGCAATCAGCCCCAGCATTTT | CTSRAWIGNQPQHF
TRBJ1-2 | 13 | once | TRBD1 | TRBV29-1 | TGCAGCGTTGATTTCGACAGGGACAATGGCTACACCTTC | CSVDFDRDNGYTF
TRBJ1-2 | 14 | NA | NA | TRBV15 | TGTGCCACCAGCAGCCCGGGAGGCTACTATGGCTACACCTTC | CATSSPGGYYGYTF
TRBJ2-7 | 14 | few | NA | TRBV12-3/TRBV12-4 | TGTGCCAGCAGTTTAGAGAGCCACACACACGAGCAGTACTTC | CASSLESHTHEQYF
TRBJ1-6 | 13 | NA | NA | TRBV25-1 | TGTGCTAGAGATATCAGGGCTAATTCACCCCTCCACTTT | CARDIRANSPLHF
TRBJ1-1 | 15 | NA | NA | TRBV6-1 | TGTGCCAGCAGGGCTAACCGGGACGGAGCCACTGAAGCTTTCTTT | CASRANRDGATEAFF
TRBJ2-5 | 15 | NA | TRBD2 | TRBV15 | TGTGCCACCAGCACCTTGGGGGGGACCCAAGAGGCCCAGTACTTC | CATSTLGGTQEAQYF
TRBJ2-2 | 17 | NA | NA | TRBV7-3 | TGTGCCAGCAGACTAACGGGACCCGGACCGAACACCGGGGAGCTGTTTTTT | CASRLTGPGPNTGELFF
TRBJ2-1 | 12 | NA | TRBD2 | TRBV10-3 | TGTGCCTGGAGCGGGGCCTACAATGAGCAGTTCTTC | CAWSGAYNEQFF
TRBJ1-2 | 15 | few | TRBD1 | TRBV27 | TGTGCCACCAGGGGGCACACCGGGACGATATATGGCTACACCTTC | CATRGHTGTIYGYTF
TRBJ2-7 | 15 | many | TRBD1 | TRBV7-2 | TGTGCCAGCAGCTTAGGAGTCAGGGGGCGCTACGAGCAGTACTTC | CASSLGVRGRYEQYF
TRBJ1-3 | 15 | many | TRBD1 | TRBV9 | TGTGCCAGCAGCGCCGCCGGGACAGATGGAAACACCATATATTTT | CASSAAGTDGNTIYF
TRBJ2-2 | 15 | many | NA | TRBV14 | TGTGCCAGCAGCCAACTACTACCTATTACCGGGGAGCTGTTTTTT | CASSQLLPITGELFF
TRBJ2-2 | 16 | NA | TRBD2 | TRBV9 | TGTGCCAGCAGCGTTGCTAGCGGGAGACGGACCGGGGAGCTGTTTTTT | CASSVASGRRTGELFF
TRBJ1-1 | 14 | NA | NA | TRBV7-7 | TGTGCTAGCAGCTTAGAACAGCGAGACACTGAAGCTTTCTTT | CASSLEQRDTEAFF
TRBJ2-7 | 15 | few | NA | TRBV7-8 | TGTGCCAGCAGCTTAAACCCCGGGGGGCACTACGAGCAGTACTTC | CASSLNPGGHYEQYF
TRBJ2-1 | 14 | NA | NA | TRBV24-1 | TGTGCCACCAGTGAGGGACAATTATACAATGAGCAGTTCTTC | CATSEGQLYNEQFF
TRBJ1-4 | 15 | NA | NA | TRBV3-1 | TGTGCCAGCAGCAACGGGGTCGGGGGCCAGGAAAAACTGTTTTTT | CASSNGVGGQEKLFF
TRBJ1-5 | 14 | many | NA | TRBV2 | TGTGCCAGCAGTGAAGGGACGATAAAACAGCCCCAGCATTTT | CASSEGTIKQPQHF
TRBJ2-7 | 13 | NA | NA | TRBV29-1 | TGCAGCGTCGGCCTGGGCGGGGGCAACGAGCAGTACTTC | CSVGLGGGNEQYF
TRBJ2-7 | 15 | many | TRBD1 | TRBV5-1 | TGCGCCAGCAGCCTCCGGGACAGGGTTTTCCACGAGCAGTACTTC | CASSLRDRVFHEQYF
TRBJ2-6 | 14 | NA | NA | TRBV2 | TGTGCCAGCAGTGCCGAGGGAGGGGGCAACGTCCTGACTTTC | CASSAEGGGNVLTF
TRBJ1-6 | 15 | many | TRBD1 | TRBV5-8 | TGTGCCAGCAGTTCGGCAGGGGGCGTAAATTCACCCCTCCACTTT | CASSSAGGVNSPLHF
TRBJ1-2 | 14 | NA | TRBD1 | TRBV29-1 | TGCAGCGTTGAATCGGGACAGGGGAACTATGGCTACACCTTC | CSVESGQGNYGYTF
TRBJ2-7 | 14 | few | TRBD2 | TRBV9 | TGTGCCAGCAGCGCGGGGGGGGGGGCCAACGAGCAGTACTTC | CASSAGGGANEQYF
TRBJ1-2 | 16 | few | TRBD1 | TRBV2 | TGTGCCAGCAGTTACTCCCGGGACAGGGGTGGGGATGGCTACACCTTC | CASSYSRDRGGDGYTF
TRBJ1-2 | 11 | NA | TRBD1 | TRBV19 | TGTGCCGCGACAGGGATCTATGGCTACACCTTC | CAATGIYGYTF
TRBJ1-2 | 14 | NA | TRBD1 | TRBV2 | TGTGCCAGCACCTACCGGGACAGGGGCTATGGCTACACCTTC | CASTYRDRGYGYTF
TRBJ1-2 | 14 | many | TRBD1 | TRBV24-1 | TGTGCCACCAGCGGGACAGGGAGGTGGAATGGCTACACCTTC | CATSGTGRWNGYTF
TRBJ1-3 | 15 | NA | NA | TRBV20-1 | TGCAGTGCTTCCGGGAGGCGAGGGAGTGGAAACACCATATATTTT | CSASGRRGSGNTIYF
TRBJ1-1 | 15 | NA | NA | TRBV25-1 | TGTGCCAGCAGTATTTCCCGGACAGTGAACACTGAAGCTTTCTTT | CASSISRTVNTEAFF
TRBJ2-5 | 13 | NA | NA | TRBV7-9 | TGTGCCAGCATCGCCCGGGGCGGGGAGACCCAGTACTTC | CASIARGGETQYF